The present T cell receptor beta chain was sequenced within a study of cytomegalovirus exposure and HLA in healthy donors. Concerning this clone itself: No antigen is known for it.

Germline CDR1 is LGHNA and CDR2 is YNFKEQ. This CDR3 comprises 15 residues. The trim removed 4 bases at V and 5 bases at J, leaving 3 bases unmatched. Whole-study findings and limits: It was reported that the classifier diagnosed cytomegalovirus status with high specificity and sensitivity in both the original and validation cohorts. First-cohort TCR clusters were later found to tend to co-occur in the 120 validation repertoires. The dataset shows that most TCR sequences were rare, while some public TCRs occurred in many donors.

The repertoire was sequenced with immunoSEQ multiplex PCR; TCRdb's copy has only in-frame clones and lacks some. The sample records around 150,000 clones, approximately 87% being singletons. Sequencing was carried out using PBMCs. The receptor's source is a woman in her thirties in good health and CMV-seronegative. V usage is TRBV4-2 and J usage is TRBJ2-1, with TRBD2 identical over 12 bases. This CDR3 reads CASSLRTSGDNEQFF. CDR3 nucleotide sequence: TGTGCCAGCAGCCTCAGGACTAGCGGGGACAATGAGCAGTTCTTC.